These 2 T cell receptor beta chains originate from one sample sequenced in a study of CD4 T cells in relation to SARS-CoV-2 and coronaviruses. Here immunoSEQ multiplex PCR was the method, and the copy in TCRdb shows in-frame clones only, minus some. The repertoire holds around 26,000 clones, with 60% to 85% as singletons. CD4+ T cells from unexposed donors were obtained before the COVID-19 pandemic (2011-2018). Isolation of CD4+ T cells took place after roughly nine days in culture. Antigens for these TCRs are unknown. Sequencing was performed on CD4+ T cells from PBMCs, cultured in vitro. The receptor set was obtained from a human donor in good health.

The chain recombines TRBV27 with TRBJ2-3; 9 bases are a match to TRBD2. The CDR3 length is 18 residues. J lost 2 bases, V lost 5 bases, and 14 bases had no gene match. Germline loops: CDR1 MNHEY, CDR2 SMNVEV (reference sequence). CDR3 residues: CASSPRPSSGGYTDTQYF. The DNA for the CDR3 is TGTGCCAGCAGTCCACGCCCCTCCAGCGGGGGGTACACAGATACGCAGTATTTT.

The genes are TRBV5-4 and TRBJ2-5, with D possibly matching TRBD1 (6 bases). V was clipped by 5 bases and J by 2 bases, with 10 bases between them. This CDR3 contains 13 residues. Germline CDR1 and CDR2: SGHNT and YYREEE (reference sequence). The CDR3 region is CASRIQGQETQYF. The CDR3 nucleotides read TGTGCCAGCAGGATACAGGGACAAGAGACCCAGTACTTC.